Below, 27 T cell receptor beta chains from the same sample are listed, as sequenced in a study of shared clonotypes between healthy human individuals. Sequencing was performed with immunoSEQ multiplex PCR; in TCRdb, only in-frame clones are kept and a portion is missing. Among fewer than 1.8 million clones listed, approximately 98.5% were seen once. Material: naive CD4+ T cells sorted from blood. Subset reported: CD45RA+ positively selected. Receptor source: a man aged 25-45 years in good health.

V and J are TRBV7-9 and TRBJ2-7; 7 bases are a match to TRBD1. The germline V gene encodes CDR1 SEHNR and CDR2 FQNEAQ (reference sequence). The trim removed 8 bases at V and 6 bases at J, leaving 13 bases unmatched. This CDR3 spans 14 amino acids. Written as DNA, the CDR3 is TGTGCCAGCTCTACCCTGACAGGGATTGTCGAGCAGTACTTC. Its protein is CASSTLTGIVEQYF.

Concerning this clone: This same CDR3 is encoded by further DNA sequences in the sample. This chain joins TRBV9 and TRBJ2-2; D not resolved. The ends were cut back, 0 bases at V and 7 bases at J, with 4 bases in the middle. There are 12 residues in the CDR3. The germline CDR1 and CDR2 sequences are SGDLS and YYNGEE. Written as DNA, the CDR3 is TGTGCCAGCAGCGTAGAGGTCGGGGAGCTGTTTTTT. Encoded protein: CASSVEVGELFF.

Only one count was recorded for this clone. The V call is TRBV5-5, the J call TRBJ1-5, with D unclear. V lost 0 bases and J lost 6, with 13 bases in between. CDR1 and CDR2 from the germline V gene are SGHKS and YYEKEE (reference sequence). This CDR3 comprises 15 residues. The CDR3 region has the DNA TGTGCCAGCAGCTTGGAGTTGGTCGTCGGTCAGCCCCAGCATTTT. Translating it yields CASSLELVVGQPQHF.

The gene calls are TRBV29-1 and TRBJ1-2; the match to TRBD1 covers 9 bases. V was pared by 4 bases and J by 1 base, with 7 bases of the junction left unmatched. The CDR3 extends over 15 amino acids. Germline V gene lookup returns CDR1 SQVTM and CDR2 ANQGSEA. CDR3 in amino acids: CSVAPWTGVNYGYTF. CDR3 nucleotides: TGCAGCGTTGCCCCGTGGACAGGGGTTAACTATGGCTACACCTTC. The full variable domain, its missing parts supplied by reference TRBV29-1 and TRBJ1-2, is SAVISQKPSRDICQRGTSLTIQCQVDSQVTMMFWYRQQPGQSLTLIATANQGSEATYESGFVIDKFPISRPNLTFSTLTVSNMSPEDSSIYLCSVAPWTGVNYGYTFGSGTRLTVV.

The rearrangement links TRBV2 to TRBJ1-2; 10 bases map to TRBD1. V trimming: 4 bases; J trimming: 4 bases; junction bases outside the gene matches: 3. This CDR3 has 14 amino acids. The germline CDR1 and CDR2 sequences are SNHLY and FYNNEI. CDR3 residues: CASSGGQGIYGYTF. In DNA form, the CDR3 reads TGTGCCAGCAGTGGGGGACAGGGGATCTATGGCTACACCTTC.

This clone was counted once. In DNA, the CDR3 is TGTGCCAGCAGGGGGACAGGGCGGAACACTGAAGCTTTCTTT. It codes for CASRGTGRNTEAFF. The chain has TRBV25-1 and TRBJ1-1; 9 nucleotides agree with TRBD1. The trim removed 6 bases at V and 1 base at J, leaving 3 bases unmatched. The CDR3 totals 14 residues. Germline V lookup: CDR1 MGHDK, CDR2 SYGVNS.

The chain employs TRBV25-1 and TRBJ1-2; D not certain. V gave up 3 bases and J gave up 4 bases, with 15 bases separating them. This CDR3 is 15 amino acids long. Looked up from germline, CDR1 is MGHDK and CDR2 is SYGVNS. CDR3 residues: CASSDGWARTYGYTF. The CDR3, as DNA: TGTGCCAGCAGTGATGGTTGGGCCCGCACCTATGGCTACACCTTC.

This sequence joins TRBV4-3 and TRBJ2-5; 7 positions match TRBD2. Germline CDR1 and CDR2: LGHNA and YSLEER. This CDR3 region has 15 residues. The trim removed 0 bases at V and 3 bases at J, leaving 4 bases unmatched. The CDR3 nucleotides read TGCGCCAGCAGCCAAGATCTAGCGGCGAAAGAGACCCAGTACTTC. Translation: CASSQDLAAKETQYF.

The chain recombines TRBV6-5 with TRBJ1-1; D is unresolved. The CDR3 length is 11 residues. Germline loops: CDR1 MNHEY, CDR2 SVGAGI. The V and J ends lost 8 bases and 5 bases respectively, with 9 bases between them. The CDR3 protein is CASSGYTEAFF. The CDR3 coding sequence is TGTGCCAGCTCCGGCTATACTGAAGCTTTCTTT.

The J gene is TRBJ1-1, the V gene TRBV6-5; the D gene is possibly TRBD1 (5 bases). The germline V gene has CDR1 MNHEY and CDR2 SVGAGI. CDR3 length equals 12 residues. The CDR3 nucleotides are TGTGCAGCAGGGCGGATGAACACTGAAGCTTTCTTT. Translated, it gives CAAGRMNTEAFF.

This clone showed up just once. V gene TRBV7-9 combines with J gene TRBJ2-1; a weak D match, TRBD2 (5 bases). The CDR3 loop spans 13 amino acids. The ends were cut back, 7 bases at V and 8 bases at J, with 15 bases in the middle. Germline assignment: CDR1 SEHNR and CDR2 FQNEAQ (reference sequence). The DNA of the CDR3 is TGTGCCAGCAACCCCGGAGGTTTGGATGAGCAGTTCTTC. This sequence encodes CASNPGGLDEQFF.

The rearrangement joins TRBV15 to TRBJ2-7; tentative D call: TRBD2 (6 bases). Germline CDR1 reads LNHNV; CDR2 reads YYDKDF (reference sequence). With 9 bases removed from V and 4 bases from J, the gap between germline ends came to 13 bases. The CDR3 consists of 12 residues. The CDR3 spells CATARRGYEQYF. CDR3 bases: TGTGCCACAGCCCGGCGGGGTTACGAGCAGTACTTC.

This chain uses TRBV5-1 with TRBJ1-4, with TRBD1 identical over 9 bases. V was pared by 4 bases and J by 7 bases, with 8 bases of the junction left unmatched. The CDR3 loop spans 15 amino acids. From germline, CDR1 is SGHRS and CDR2 YFSETQ. DNA of the CDR3: TGCGCCAGCAGCCTGGGGACAGGGAGTGGTGAAAAACTGTTTTTT. This sequence encodes CASSLGTGSGEKLFF.

A note on this clone: The same CDR3 can be traced to other DNA sequences in this sample. The chain is built from TRBV5-1 and TRBJ2-3; D ambiguous. The CDR3 has 12 amino acids. V was cut by 4 bases and J by 2 bases, with 5 bases left in between. Germline CDR1 is SGHRS and CDR2 is YFSETQ. Here the CDR3 reads CASSVTTDTQYF. The CDR3 DNA reads as TGCGCCAGCAGCGTTACCACAGATACGCAGTATTTT.

The chain has TRBV7-3 and TRBJ2-3; TRBD2 matches at 12 bases. J lost 1 base, V lost 5 bases, and 4 bases had no gene match. Per the germline V gene, CDR1 is SGHTA and CDR2 is FQGTGA. The CDR3 totals 16 residues. CDR3 nucleotide sequence: TGTGCCAGCAGCCCTCGGACTAGCGGGGGCACAGATACGCAGTATTTT. It specifies CASSPRTSGGTDTQYF. The full variable domain, its missing parts supplied by reference TRBV7-3 and TRBJ2-3, is GAGVSQTPSNKVTEKGKYVELRCDPISGHTALYWYRQSLGQGPEFLIYFQGTGAADDSGLPNDRFFAVRPEGSVSTLKIQRTERGDSAVYLCASSPRTSGGTDTQYFGPGTRLTVL.

Regarding this clone: Germline and junction disagree at one end, which may indicate a read error. This chain joins TRBV2 and TRBJ2-7; D is perhaps TRBD2 (6 bases). Germline CDR1 reads SNHLY; CDR2 reads FYNNEI. The CDR3 sequence is 12 residues long. CDR3 in DNA: TGTGCCAGCAGTGAAGTTAGCGGTCGTCTTAACTTC. Residues: CASSEVSGRLNF.

The V call is TRBV18, the J call TRBJ2-1, with D possibly matching TRBD2 (5 bases). With 2 bases removed from V and 4 bases from J, the gap between germline ends came to 12 bases. The V gene's germline CDR1 is KGHSH and CDR2 LQKENI. This CDR3 is built from 15 residues. The CDR3 DNA is TGTGCCAGCTCACCATCGACGGACTTTTACAATGAGCAGTTCTTC. Translation gives CASSPSTDFYNEQFF.

CDR3 DNA: TGTGCCAGCAGGTCCAACAATGAGCAGTTCTTC. Amino acids: CASRSNNEQFF. This chain connects TRBV28 to TRBJ2-1; D call uncertain. V was pared by 6 bases and J by 5 bases, with 5 bases between. The CDR3 contains 11 residues. Germline CDR1 reads MDHEN; CDR2 reads SYDVKM.

The V and J genes are TRBV19 and TRBJ2-3; 8 bases agree with TRBD2. This CDR3 contains 15 residues. J was trimmed by 0 bases and V by 7 bases; bases with no gene match: 6. Germline V gives CDR1 LNHDA, CDR2 SQIVND (reference sequence). This chain's CDR3 is CASTQSGSSTDTQYF. In DNA form, the CDR3 reads TGTGCCAGTACCCAAAGCGGGAGTAGCACAGATACGCAGTATTTT. Complete variable domain (other parts from reference TRBV19 and TRBJ2-3): DGGITQSPKYLFRKEGQNVTLSCEQNLNHDAMYWYRQDPGQGLRLIYYSQIVNDFQKGDIAEGYSVSREKKESFPLTVTSAQKNPTAFYLCASTQSGSSTDTQYFGPGTRLTVL.

This chain uses TRBV7-3 with TRBJ2-2, with D possibly called TRBD1 or TRBD2 (6 bases each). Germline CDR1 is SGHTA and CDR2 is FQGTGA. The length of the CDR3 is 16 residues. Trimming pared 7 bases from V and 5 bases from J, leaving 20 bases between. The CDR3 sequence is CASTPGGRGGTGELFF. CDR3 DNA sequence: TGTGCCAGCACCCCCGGGGGCAGGGGCGGGACCGGGGAGCTGTTTTTT.

This chain connects TRBV28 to TRBJ1-1, with a weak D call TRBD1 (5 bases). The ends were cut back, 4 bases at V and 0 bases at J, with 9 bases in the middle. Germline V lookup: CDR1 MDHEN, CDR2 SYDVKM. CDR3 length: 14 amino acids. The CDR3 sequence: CASSSGGVNTEAFF. For the CDR3, the DNA is TGTGCCAGCAGTTCCGGGGGGGTGAACACTGAAGCTTTCTTT.

The chain uses TRBV27 and TRBJ2-1; the match to TRBD2 covers 9 bases. The CDR3 runs to 16 residues. Germline CDR1 and CDR2: MNHEY and SMNVEV (reference sequence). V was pared by 5 bases and J by 5 bases, with 10 bases of the junction left unmatched. CDR3 nucleotides: TGTGCCAGCAGTACACTCTTAGCGGGAGTCAACAATGAGCAGTTCTTC. Translated, it gives CASSTLLAGVNNEQFF.

Of note for this clone: This same CDR3 is encoded by further DNA sequences in the sample. This sequence joins TRBV5-1 and TRBJ2-6; D unresolved. Germline values: CDR1 SGHRS, CDR2 YFSETQ. CDR3 size: 15 residues. V was pared by 0 bases and J by 4 bases, with 8 bases between. The CDR3 protein is CASSLALGGANVLTF. CDR3 bases: TGCGCCAGCAGCTTGGCGCTTGGCGGGGCCAACGTCCTGACTTTC.

The chain has TRBV6-1 and TRBJ2-7, with D unresolved. Trimming shortened V by 6 bases and J by 4 bases, and 19 bases separated the two germline ends. CDR1 is MNHNS and CDR2 is SASEGT in the germline V gene. The CDR3 has 15 residues. The CDR3 sequence: CASRGSTESLYEQYF. For the CDR3, the DNA is TGTGCCAGCAGGGGATCCACAGAAAGCCTTTACGAGCAGTACTTC.

The chain combines TRBV27 with TRBJ2-1; TRBD1 or TRBD2 may be the D gene (5 bases each). V was shortened by 2 bases and J by 6 bases, with 23 bases between the two germline ends. Germline V gene lookup returns CDR1 MNHEY and CDR2 SMNVEV (reference sequence). The CDR3 loop spans 18 amino acids. CDR3 loop: CASSLVGTLGQISNEQFF. The CDR3 DNA reads TGTGCCAGCAGTTTAGTTGGGACCCTGGGGCAGATTAGCAATGAGCAGTTCTTC.

J is TRBJ2-1 and V is TRBV5-1; D unclear. This CDR3 spans 15 amino acids. In germline, CDR1 is SGHRS, CDR2 YFSETQ. The V end lost 5 bases, the J end lost 2 bases, and 14 bases lay between the germline ends. The CDR3 DNA reads TGCGCCAGCAGTTCTGACTCGAAAACCTACAATGAGCAGTTCTTC. Translating gives CASSSDSKTYNEQFF.

The J gene is TRBJ2-1, the V gene TRBV27; D is perhaps TRBD2 (6 bases). The CDR3 loop spans 17 amino acids. The V gene's germline CDR1 is MNHEY and CDR2 SMNVEV (reference sequence). Trimming stripped 6 bases from V and 4 bases from J, with 22 bases between. In DNA, the CDR3 is TGTGCCAGCAGATTAAGCAGAGGACTACCGGATTACAATGAGCAGTTCTTC. Its protein product is CASRLSRGLPDYNEQFF.